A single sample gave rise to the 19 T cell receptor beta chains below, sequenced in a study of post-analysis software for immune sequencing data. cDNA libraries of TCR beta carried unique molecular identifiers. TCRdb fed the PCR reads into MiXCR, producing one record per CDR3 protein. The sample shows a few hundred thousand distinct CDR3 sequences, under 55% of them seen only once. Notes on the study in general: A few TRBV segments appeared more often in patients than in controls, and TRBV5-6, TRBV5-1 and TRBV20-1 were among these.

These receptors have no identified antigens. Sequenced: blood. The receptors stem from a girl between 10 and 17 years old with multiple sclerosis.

The CDR3 region has the DNA TGCAGCGTCGCCCAACTAGTTTCCGACGAGCAGTACTTC. Its translation: CSVAQLVSDEQYF. The V gene is TRBV29-1, the J gene TRBJ2-7, with D possibly TRBD2 on 5 matching bases. The length of the CDR3 is 13 residues. Germline V gene sequence: CDR1 SQVTM, CDR2 ANQGSEA. Trimming pared 6 bases from V and 5 bases from J, leaving 17 bases between.

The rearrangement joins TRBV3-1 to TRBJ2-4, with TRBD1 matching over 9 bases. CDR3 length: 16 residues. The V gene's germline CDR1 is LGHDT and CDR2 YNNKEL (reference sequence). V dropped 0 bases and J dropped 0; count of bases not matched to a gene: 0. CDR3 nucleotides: TGTGCCAGCAGCCAAGAGGACAGGGGAGCCAAAAACATTCAGTACTTC. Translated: CASSQEDRGAKNIQYF.

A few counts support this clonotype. This CDR3 is CASKGGQGYEQYF. In nucleotides, the CDR3 is TGTGCCAGCAAGGGCGGACAGGGCTACGAGCAGTACTTC. The chain recombines TRBV27 with TRBJ2-7, with 8 bases identical to TRBD1. Germline V gives CDR1 MNHEY, CDR2 SMNVEV (reference sequence). This CDR3 contains 13 residues. Unmatched junction bases numbered 5, after V lost 7 bases and J lost 3 bases.

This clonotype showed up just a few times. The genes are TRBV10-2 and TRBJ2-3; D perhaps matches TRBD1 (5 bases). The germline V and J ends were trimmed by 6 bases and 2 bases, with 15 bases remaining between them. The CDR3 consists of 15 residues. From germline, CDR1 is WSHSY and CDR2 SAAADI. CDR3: CASSDDRGVTDTQYF. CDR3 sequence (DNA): TGCGCCAGCAGCGACGATAGGGGCGTCACAGATACGCAGTATTTT.

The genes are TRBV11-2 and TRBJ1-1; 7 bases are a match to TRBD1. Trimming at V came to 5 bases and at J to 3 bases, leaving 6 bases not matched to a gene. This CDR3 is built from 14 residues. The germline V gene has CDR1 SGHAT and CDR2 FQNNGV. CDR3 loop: CASSRSTGYTEAFF. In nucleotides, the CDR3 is TGTGCCAGCAGCCGGTCGACAGGGTACACTGAAGCTTTCTTT.

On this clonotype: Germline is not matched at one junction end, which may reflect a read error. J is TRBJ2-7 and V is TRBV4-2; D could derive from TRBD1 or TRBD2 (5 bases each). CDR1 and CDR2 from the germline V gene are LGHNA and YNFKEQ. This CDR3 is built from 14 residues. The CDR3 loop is CAGSLRGPSGEQYF. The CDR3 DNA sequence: TGTGCCGGCAGCCTAAGGGGACCTAGTGGGGAGCAGTACTTC.

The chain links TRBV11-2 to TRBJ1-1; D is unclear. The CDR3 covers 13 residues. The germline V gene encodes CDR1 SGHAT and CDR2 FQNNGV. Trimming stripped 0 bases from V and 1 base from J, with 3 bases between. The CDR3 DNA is TGTGCCAGCAGCTTAGAGCCGAACACTGAAGCTTTCTTT. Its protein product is CASSLEPNTEAFF.

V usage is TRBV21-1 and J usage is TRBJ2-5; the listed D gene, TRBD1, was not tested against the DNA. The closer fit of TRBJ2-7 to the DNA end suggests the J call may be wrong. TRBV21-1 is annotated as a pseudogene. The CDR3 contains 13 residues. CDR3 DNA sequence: TGTGCCAGCAGTGCCCGGGGTTTCTACGAGCAGTACTTC. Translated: CASSARGFYEQYF.

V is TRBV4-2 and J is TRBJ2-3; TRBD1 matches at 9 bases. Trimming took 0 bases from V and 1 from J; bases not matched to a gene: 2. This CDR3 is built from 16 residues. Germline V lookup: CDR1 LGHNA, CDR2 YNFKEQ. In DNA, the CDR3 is TGTGCCAGCAGCCAAGATAGGACAGGGGGCACAGATACGCAGTATTTT. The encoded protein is CASSQDRTGGTDTQYF.

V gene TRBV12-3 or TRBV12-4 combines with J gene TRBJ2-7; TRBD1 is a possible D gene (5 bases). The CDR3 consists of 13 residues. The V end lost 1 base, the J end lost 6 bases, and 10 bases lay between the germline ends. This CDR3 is CASSLVVDSEQYF. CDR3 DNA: TGTGCCAGCAGTTTAGTAGTAGACAGCGAGCAGTACTTC.

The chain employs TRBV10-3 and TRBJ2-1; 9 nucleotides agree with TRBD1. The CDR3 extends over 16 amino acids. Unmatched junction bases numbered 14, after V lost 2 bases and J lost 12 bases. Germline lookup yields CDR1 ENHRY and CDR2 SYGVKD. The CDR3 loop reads CAISEPLWTGVQGQFF. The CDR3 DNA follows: TGTGCCATCAGTGAGCCGCTTTGGACAGGGGTTCAGGGGCAGTTCTTC.

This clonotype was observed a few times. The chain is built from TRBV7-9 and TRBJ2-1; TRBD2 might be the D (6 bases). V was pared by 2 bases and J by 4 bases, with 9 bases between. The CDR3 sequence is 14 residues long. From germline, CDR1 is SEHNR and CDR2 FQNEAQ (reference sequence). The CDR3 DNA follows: TGTGCCAGCAGCTTAAGACTAGGGTACAATGAGCAGTTCTTC. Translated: CASSLRLGYNEQFF.

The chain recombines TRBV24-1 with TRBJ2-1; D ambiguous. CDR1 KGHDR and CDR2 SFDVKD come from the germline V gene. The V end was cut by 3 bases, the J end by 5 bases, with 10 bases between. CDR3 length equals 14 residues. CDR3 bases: TGTGCCACCAGTGATCCGGAACCGGACAATGAGCAGTTCTTC. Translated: CATSDPEPDNEQFF.

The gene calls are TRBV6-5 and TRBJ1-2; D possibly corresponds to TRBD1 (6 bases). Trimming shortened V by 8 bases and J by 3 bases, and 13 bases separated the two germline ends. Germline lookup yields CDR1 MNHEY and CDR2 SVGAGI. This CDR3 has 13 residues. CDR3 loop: CASVSTGDYGYTF. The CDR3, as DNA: TGTGCCAGCGTTTCGACAGGAGACTATGGCTACACCTTC.

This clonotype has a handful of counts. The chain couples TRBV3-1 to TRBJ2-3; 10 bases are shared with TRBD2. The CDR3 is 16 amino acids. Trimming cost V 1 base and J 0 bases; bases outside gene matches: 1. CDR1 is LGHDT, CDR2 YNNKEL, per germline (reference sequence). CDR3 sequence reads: CASSQGLAGSTDTQYF. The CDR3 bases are TGTGCCAGCAGCCAAGGACTAGCGGGCAGCACAGATACGCAGTATTTT.

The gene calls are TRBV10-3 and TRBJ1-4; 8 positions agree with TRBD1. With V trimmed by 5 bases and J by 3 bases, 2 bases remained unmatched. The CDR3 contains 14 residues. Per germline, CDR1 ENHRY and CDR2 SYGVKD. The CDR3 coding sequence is TGTGCCATCAGTAAGGGACAGGCTAATGAAAAACTGTTTTTT. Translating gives CAISKGQANEKLFF.

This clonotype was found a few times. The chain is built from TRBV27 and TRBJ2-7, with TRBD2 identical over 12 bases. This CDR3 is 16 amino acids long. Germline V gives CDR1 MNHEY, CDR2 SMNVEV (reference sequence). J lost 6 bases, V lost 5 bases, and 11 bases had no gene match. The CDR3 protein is CASSPRLAGAQGEQYF. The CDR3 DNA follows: TGTGCCAGCAGTCCCCGACTAGCGGGGGCCCAGGGCGAGCAGTACTTC.

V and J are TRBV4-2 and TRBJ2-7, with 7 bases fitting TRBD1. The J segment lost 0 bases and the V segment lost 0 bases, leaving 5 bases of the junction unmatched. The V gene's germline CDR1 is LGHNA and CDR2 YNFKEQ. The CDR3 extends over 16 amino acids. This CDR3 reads CASSQDATGSSYEQYF. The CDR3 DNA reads TGTGCCAGCAGCCAAGATGCGACAGGGAGCTCCTACGAGCAGTACTTC.

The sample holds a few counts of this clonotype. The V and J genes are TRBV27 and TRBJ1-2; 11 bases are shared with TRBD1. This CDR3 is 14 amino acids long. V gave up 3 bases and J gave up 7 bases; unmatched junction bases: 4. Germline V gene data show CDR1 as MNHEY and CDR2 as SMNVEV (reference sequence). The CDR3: CASSLGQGGAGYTF. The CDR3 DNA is TGTGCCAGCAGTTTGGGACAGGGGGGCGCTGGCTACACCTTC.